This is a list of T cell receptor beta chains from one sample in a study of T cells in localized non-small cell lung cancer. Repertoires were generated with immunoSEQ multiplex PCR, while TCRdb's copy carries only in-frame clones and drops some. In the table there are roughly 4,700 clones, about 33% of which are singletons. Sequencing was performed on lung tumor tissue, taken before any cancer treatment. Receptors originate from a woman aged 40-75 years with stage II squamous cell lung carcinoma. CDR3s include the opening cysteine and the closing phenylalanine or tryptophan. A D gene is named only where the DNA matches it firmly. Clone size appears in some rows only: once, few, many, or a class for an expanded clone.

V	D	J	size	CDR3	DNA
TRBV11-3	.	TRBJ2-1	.	CASSLDMAASMGEQFF	TGTGCCAGCAGCTTAGACATGGCGGCATCTATGGGTGAGCAGTTCTTC
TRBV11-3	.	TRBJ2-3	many	CASSLVKGPTDTQYF	TGTGCCAGCAGCTTGGTGAAAGGACCCACAGATACGCAGTATTTT
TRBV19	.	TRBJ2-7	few	CASSGVGSYEQYF	TGTGCCAGTAGTGGAGTTGGGTCCTACGAGCAGTACTTC
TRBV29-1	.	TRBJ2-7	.	CSVSGGKSSYEQYF	TGCAGCGTTTCTGGAGGGAAATCTTCCTACGAGCAGTACTTC
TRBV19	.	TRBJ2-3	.	CASKESGTGTDTQYF	TGTGCCAGTAAGGAATCCGGGACTGGTACAGATACGCAGTATTTT
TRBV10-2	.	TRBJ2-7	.	CASSETGYSSEQYF	TGCGCCAGCAGTGAGACAGGGTACTCTAGCGAGCAGTACTTC
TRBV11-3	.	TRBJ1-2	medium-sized	CASSLAQPGVGGYTF	TGTGCCAGCAGCTTGGCACAGCCCGGAGTCGGTGGCTACACCTTC
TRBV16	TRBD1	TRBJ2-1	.	CASRSGTGGNEQFF	TGTGCCAGCCGTTCCGGGACAGGGGGGAATGAGCAGTTCTTC
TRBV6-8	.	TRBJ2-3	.	CASSYGDGSADTQYF	TGTGCCAGCAGTTACGGTGATGGGAGTGCAGATACGCAGTATTTT
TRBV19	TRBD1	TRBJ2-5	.	CASSRGDRARFQETQYF	TGTGCCAGTAGTAGGGGTGACAGGGCCCGCTTCCAAGAGACCCAGTACTTC
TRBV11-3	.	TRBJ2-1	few	CASSLAEGPPQYNEQFF	TGTGCCAGCAGCTTGGCGGAGGGGCCACCACAATACAATGAGCAGTTCTTC
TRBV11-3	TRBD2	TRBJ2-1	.	CASSDSGTSGSGEQFF	TGTGCCAGCAGCGACTCCGGGACTAGCGGTAGCGGGGAGCAGTTCTTC
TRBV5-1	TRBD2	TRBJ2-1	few	CASSLPETAGTRPSYNEQFF	TGCGCCAGCAGCTTGCCAGAGACCGCCGGGACTAGACCATCCTACAATGAGCAGTTCTTC
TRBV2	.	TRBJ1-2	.	CASSYTALSYTF	TGTGCCAGCAGTTACACAGCTCTAAGCTACACCTTC
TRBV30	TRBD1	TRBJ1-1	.	CACRQGNTEAFF	TGTGCCTGTCGACAGGGGAACACTGAAGCTTTCTTT
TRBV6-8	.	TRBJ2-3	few	CASSSVRSDTQYF	TGTGCCAGCAGCTCAGTCAGGTCAGATACGCAGTATTTT
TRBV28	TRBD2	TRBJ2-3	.	CASSSRIGGTPDTQYF	TGTGCCAGCAGTTCAAGGATCGGGGGGACCCCAGATACGCAGTATTTT
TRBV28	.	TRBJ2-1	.	CASSFWGDGNEQFF	TGTGCCAGCAGTTTCTGGGGAGACGGGAATGAGCAGTTCTTC
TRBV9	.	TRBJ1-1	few	CASSVEDSGNTEAFF	TGTGCCAGCAGCGTAGAGGATTCGGGGAACACTGAAGCTTTCTTT
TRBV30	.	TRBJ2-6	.	CAWSVEPGANVLTF	TGTGCCTGGAGTGTGGAGCCTGGGGCCAACGTCCTGACTTTC
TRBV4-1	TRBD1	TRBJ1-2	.	CASSQDSGTGDGYTF	TGCGCCAGCAGCCAAGATTCCGGGACAGGGGACGGCTACACCTTC
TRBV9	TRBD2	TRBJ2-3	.	CASSVAGGSTLDTQYF	TGTGCCAGCAGCGTAGCGGGCGGGAGTACACTAGATACGCAGTATTTT
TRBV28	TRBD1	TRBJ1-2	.	CASSPGTGGRGGYTF	TGTGCCAGCAGTCCTGGGACAGGGGGCCGGGGGGGCTACACCTTC
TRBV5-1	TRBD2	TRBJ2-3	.	CASSLVAGGQDTQYF	TGCGCCAGCAGCTTGGTAGCGGGAGGGCAGGATACGCAGTATTTT
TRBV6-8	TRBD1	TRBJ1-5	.	CASRGRGPSNQPQHF	TGTGCCAGCAGGGGTAGGGGGCCAAGCAATCAGCCCCAGCATTTT
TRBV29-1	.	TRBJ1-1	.	CSAGVMNTEAFF	TGCAGCGCGGGGGTGATGAACACTGAAGCTTTCTTT
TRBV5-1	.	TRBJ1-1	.	CASSLDQGMGTEAFF	TGCGCCAGCAGCTTGGACCAGGGGATGGGCACTGAAGCTTTCTTT
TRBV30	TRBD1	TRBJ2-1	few	CAAARGQGLWNEQFF	TGTGCCGCGGCCCGGGGACAGGGACTTTGGAATGAGCAGTTCTTC
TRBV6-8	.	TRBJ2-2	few	CASSDSGTGELFF	TGTGCCAGCAGTGACTCAGGCACCGGGGAGCTGTTTTTT
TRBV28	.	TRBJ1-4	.	CASTSRGWQKLLKEKLFF	TGTGCCAGCACCTCAAGAGGCTGGCAGAAGCTCCTAAAAGAAAAACTGTTTTTT
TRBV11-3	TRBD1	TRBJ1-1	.	CASSLDPGQGTEAFF	TGTGCCAGCAGCTTGGATCCGGGACAGGGGACTGAAGCTTTCTTT
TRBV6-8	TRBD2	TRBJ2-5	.	CASSSRTSGSHF	TGTGCCAGCAGTTCCAGGACTAGCGGTTCCCACTTC
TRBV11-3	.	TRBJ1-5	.	CASSEGSGASNQPQHF	TGTGCCAGCAGTGAGGGGTCGGGGGCAAGCAATCAGCCCCAGCATTTT
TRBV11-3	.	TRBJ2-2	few	CASSPGDRPTGELFF	TGTGCCAGCAGCCCCGGGGACCGGCCCACCGGGGAGCTGTTTTTT
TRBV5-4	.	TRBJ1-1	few	CASSSLGGREAFF	TGTGCCAGCAGCTCCCTGGGAGGGCGTGAAGCTTTCTTT
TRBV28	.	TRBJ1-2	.	CASSAGSTTGYTF	TGTGCCAGCAGTGCCGGCTCGACTACTGGCTACACCTTC
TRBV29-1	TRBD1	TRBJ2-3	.	CSVLQGSETDTQYF	TGCAGCGTTTTACAGGGGTCGGAGACAGATACGCAGTATTTT
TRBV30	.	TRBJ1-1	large	CAWSGTGPTTEAFF	TGTGCCTGGAGTGGGACGGGGCCAACCACCGAGGCTTTCTTT
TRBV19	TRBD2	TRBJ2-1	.	CASSPGTRHNEQFF	TGTGCCAGTAGTCCCGGGACTAGACACAATGAGCAGTTCTTC
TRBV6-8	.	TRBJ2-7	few	CASSTSGFEQYF	TGTGCCAGCAGCACCAGCGGGTTCGAGCAGTACTTC
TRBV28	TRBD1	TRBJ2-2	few	CASKTGQGNTGELFF	TGTGCCAGCAAGACGGGACAGGGTAACACCGGGGAGCTGTTTTTT
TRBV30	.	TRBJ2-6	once	CAWSDFTGDFNSGANVLTF	TGTGCCTGGAGTGACTTTACCGGGGACTTCAACTCTGGGGCCAACGTCCTGACTTTC
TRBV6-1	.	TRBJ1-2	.	CASSEVPGGINYGYTF	TGTGCCAGCAGTGAAGTGCCCGGGGGGATTAACTATGGCTACACCTTC
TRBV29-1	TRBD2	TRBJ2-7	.	CSVLTRSGGYEQYF	TGCAGCGTCCTAACGCGGAGCGGGGGGTACGAGCAGTACTTC
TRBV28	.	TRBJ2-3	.	CATAPGSTDTQYF	TGTGCCACGGCACCGGGCAGCACAGATACGCAGTATTTT